This entry lists 7 T cell receptor gamma chains sequenced from one sample in a study of Vδ1+ human thymocytes. Findings and caveats of the study: Thymic TRG and TRD repertoires appeared highly polyclonal, with Gaussian CDR3 length distributions.

No antigens are known for them. Extracted RNA was reverse transcribed into cDNA. Pooled V-gene forward primers with one constant-region reverse primer generated the CDR3 amplicons by multiplex PCR. TCRdb re-analyzed the multiplex PCR reads via CATT. The table has 10,000 or so gamma-chain clones, 43% seen once; the top ten hold 2%. The sequencing input was Vdelta1+ gamma-delta thymocytes from the thymus. The sample's subset: FACS-sorted CD3+ TCRalphabeta- TCRVdelta1+ TCRVdelta2- thymocytes. These receptors originate from a boy in the first two years of life who had congenital heart surgery.

On this clone itself: The sample contains more than one DNA sequence encoding this CDR3. This chain links TRGV9 with TRGJ1 or TRGJ2. Trimming took 1 base from V and 4 from J; bases not matched to a gene: 4. The CDR3 is made up of 13 amino acids. CDR1 is GITISATS and CDR2 is ISYDGTV in the germline V gene (reference sequence). Written as DNA, the CDR3 is TGTGCCTTGTGGGAGGTTAAGTATTATAAGAAACTCTTT. It yields the protein CALWEVKYYKKLF.

This chain links TRGV5 with TRGJ1 or TRGJ2. Since TCRdb gives no J gene, matching the DNA to germline was used here to assign it. The CDR3 sequence is 12 residues long. J gave up 12 bases and V 1 base, and 9 bases lay outside the gene matches. CDR1 VINAFY and CDR2 YDVSNSKD come from the germline V gene. CDR3 in amino acids: CATWDSGARKLF. CDR3 sequence (DNA): TGTGCCACCTGGGACAGCGGGGCGCGGAAACTCTTT.

The V gene is TRGV3, the J gene TRGJ1 or TRGJ2. Assignment of the J gene here rests on matching the DNA to germline, because TCRdb gives none. In germline, CDR1 is VTNTFY, CDR2 YDVSTARD (reference sequence). The CDR3 totals 14 residues. After removal of 5 bases from V and 10 bases from J, the junction contained 17 bases not matched to a gene. CDR3 loop: CATWAGFRGVKKLF. The DNA for the CDR3 is TGTGCCACCTGGGCTGGGTTCCGGGGCGTGAAGAAACTCTTT.

The chain recombines TRGV8 with TRGJ1 or TRGJ2. Since TCRdb gives no J gene, matching the DNA to germline was used here to assign it. CDR3 length equals 20 residues. J lost 1 base, V lost 2 bases, and 23 bases had no gene match. Germline-derived CDR1 and CDR2 are VENAVY and YDSYNSRV. CDR3 coding DNA: TGTGCCACCTGGGATAATAAGGCCTTACGGTGCCCGAAAAATTATTATAAGAAACTCTTT. The encoded protein is CATWDNKALRCPKNYYKKLF.

The chain joins TRGV5 to TRGJ1 or TRGJ2. Trimming removed 4 bases from V and 11 bases from J; junction bases left unmatched: 5. From germline, CDR1 is VINAFY and CDR2 YDVSNSKD. This CDR3 has 10 amino acids. The DNA for the CDR3 is TGTGCCACCTGGGAAGTTGAGAAACTCTTT. Protein sequence: CATWEVEKLF.

This chain links TRGV4 with TRGJ1 or TRGJ2. The J gene, missing from TCRdb, was assigned here through DNA to germline matching. Losses at the gene ends were 0 bases for V and 6 bases for J; bases not matched to a gene: 8. The germline V gene encodes CDR1 EGSTGY and CDR2 YDSYTSSV. This CDR3 has 14 residues. The CDR3 reads CATWDGRRSYKKLF. The CDR3 nucleotides are TGTGCCACCTGGGATGGGCGCAGAAGTTATAAGAAACTCTTT.

This clone was counted once. The J gene is TRGJ1 or TRGJ2, the V gene TRGV3. Matching the DNA to germline supplied the J gene, which TCRdb does not give. CDR3 length: 13 amino acids. With V trimmed by 0 bases and J by 6 bases, 5 bases remained unmatched. Germline CDR1 is VTNTFY and CDR2 is YDVSTARD (reference sequence). The CDR3 bases are TGTGCCACCTGGGACAGGCATGTTTATAAGAAACTCTTT. Protein sequence: CATWDRHVYKKLF.